A single sample gave rise to the 12 T cell receptor beta chains below, sequenced in a study of molecular identifiers for immune sequencing clone quantification (dated by TCRdb to the late 2010s). The library came from PCR. Instrument on record: Illumina HiSeq 4000. Starting from the raw public reads, TCRdb applied fastp trimming at Q25, assembled clones with MiXCR and retained in-frame beta chains. Each record represents a unique CDR3 protein, reported with the most common genes and DNA among its rows. Counted in this sample were about half a million distinct CDR3 sequences; about a fifth of them appeared once. The biggest ten clones account for approximately 0.8% of the sample. The sequenced sample consisted of naive CD8+ T cells from blood, with Jurkat cell RNA spiked in. In the paper's terms, the cell subset or site label means: FACS-sorted CD8+CD4-CCR7+CD45RA+ naive T cells. The source of these receptors is a human donor in good health. Some libraries in this study had Jurkat cell RNA spiked in.

This clonotype was seen at least ten times. The chain uses TRBV7-9 and TRBJ1-4, with D unresolved. The CDR3 has 14 residues. V gave up 5 bases and J gave up 0 bases, with 7 bases separating them. CDR1 SEHNR and CDR2 FQNEAQ come from the germline V gene (reference sequence). The DNA of the CDR3 is TGTGCCAGCAGCCTTGATGCAACTAATGAAAAACTGTTTTTT. Its translation is CASSLDATNEKLFF.

The rearrangement joins TRBV9 to TRBJ2-3; the D gene is possibly TRBD1 (5 bases). CDR1 and CDR2 (germline): SGDLS, YYNGEE. The CDR3 is 16 amino acids. The germline V and J ends were trimmed by 0 bases and 1 base, with 12 bases remaining between them. The CDR3 loop reads CASSVEARVGTDTQYF. DNA of the CDR3: TGTGCCAGCAGCGTAGAGGCCAGGGTAGGCACAGATACGCAGTATTTT.

There are many counts of this clonotype. V gene TRBV7-9 combines with J gene TRBJ1-1; TRBD1 is a possible D gene (5 bases). V dropped 1 base and J dropped 6 bases, with 18 bases sitting between them. Germline V CDR1 and CDR2: SEHNR, FQNEAQ (reference sequence). The CDR3 has 16 residues. CDR3 in DNA: TGTGCCAGCAGCTTAGTGTCCTTAGGGGCGAGGCCTGAAGCTTTCTTT. It encodes CASSLVSLGARPEAFF. Supplemented by reference TRBV7-9 and TRBJ1-1, the full variable domain reads DTGVSQNPRHKITKRGQNVTFRCDPISEHNRLYWYRQTLGQGPEFLTYFQNEAQLEKSRLLSDRFSAERPKGSFSTLEIQRTEQGDSAMYLCASSLVSLGARPEAFFGQGTRLTVV.

This clonotype was seen at least ten times. The chain uses TRBV6-6 and TRBJ1-5; D is uncertain. Trimming left V 2 bases short and J 5 bases short, with 4 bases between. The CDR3 has 12 residues. From germline, CDR1 is MNHNY and CDR2 SVGAGI (reference sequence). The CDR3 bases are TGTGCCAGCAGTTACAGGGATCAGCCCCAGCATTTT. This gives the protein CASSYRDQPQHF.

This chain uses TRBV6-6 with TRBJ1-6, with a tentative D call TRBD1 (5 bases). V lost 2 bases, J lost 7 bases, and 6 bases lay in between. Germline V lookup: CDR1 MNHNY, CDR2 SVGAGI (reference sequence). This CDR3 comprises 13 residues. The CDR3 protein is CASSYRQNSPLHF. CDR3 sequence (DNA): TGTGCCAGCAGTTACCGACAGAATTCACCCCTCCACTTT.

To note about this clonotype: A much larger clone is a single base away; this may be a read error. The chain combines TRBV11-2 with TRBJ2-3, with 8 bases fitting TRBD1. This CDR3 region has 14 residues. Per the germline V gene, CDR1 is SGHAT and CDR2 is FQNNGV. CDR3 protein: CAGSLGQGSDTQYF. DNA of the CDR3: TGTGCCGGCAGCTTAGGACAGGGTTCAGATACGCAGTATTTT.

The chain recombines TRBV12-5 with TRBJ1-1; TRBD1 might be the D (5 bases). The germline gives CDR1 LGHNT, CDR2 FRNRAP. The V end was cut by 1 base, the J end by 3 bases, with 12 bases between. The CDR3 totals 15 residues. CDR3 residues: CASGLDRQSYTEAFF. The DNA for the CDR3 is TGTGCTAGTGGTTTGGACAGACAGTCCTACACTGAAGCTTTCTTT. The full variable domain, rest sourced from reference TRBV12-5 and TRBJ1-1, is DARVTQTPRHKVTEMGQEVTMRCQPILGHNTVFWYRQTMMQGLELLAYFRNRAPLDDSGMPKDRFSAEMPDATLATLKIQPSEPRDSAVYFCASGLDRQSYTEAFFGQGTRLTVV.

The rearrangement links TRBV20-1 to TRBJ2-7, with 11 bases aligning to TRBD1. Germline V lookup: CDR1 DFQATT, CDR2 SNEGSKA (reference sequence). This CDR3 contains 14 residues. The V and J ends lost 5 bases and 5 bases, in that order; junction bases with no gene match: 8. Here the CDR3 reads CSAPGTGGSNEQYF. CDR3 DNA: TGCAGTGCTCCCGGGACAGGGGGATCTAACGAGCAGTACTTC.

This clonotype was seen a few times. The chain uses TRBV19 and TRBJ2-5; D may be TRBD1 or TRBD2 (6 bases each). V lost 6 bases, J lost 4 bases, and 15 bases lay in between. The CDR3 consists of 14 residues. In germline, CDR1 is LNHDA, CDR2 SQIVND (reference sequence). CDR3 in amino acids: CASRSVGGGETQYF. In DNA, the CDR3 is TGTGCCAGTAGATCCGTGGGGGGCGGAGAGACCCAGTACTTC.

This rearrangement joins TRBV27 to TRBJ2-7; no clear D gene. CDR1 is MNHEY, CDR2 SMNVEV, per germline (reference sequence). The CDR3 contains 13 residues. V lost 5 bases and J lost 6, with 14 bases in between. The CDR3 sequence is CASSPTDGVEQYF. Here the CDR3 DNA reads TGTGCCAGCAGTCCCACAGATGGGGTCGAGCAGTACTTC.

The V call is TRBV24-1, the J call TRBJ2-1; 13 bases map to TRBD2. The trim removed 7 bases at V and 9 bases at J, leaving 8 bases unmatched. The CDR3 runs 15 residues. Germline V CDR1 and CDR2: KGHDR, SFDVKD. The CDR3 nucleotides read TGTGCCACCAGACTAGCGGGAGGGCCTTTCGTTGAGCAGTTCTTC. It encodes CATRLAGGPFVEQFF.

Of note for this clonotype: One junction end does not reproduce the germline sequence, and a read error may be involved. The chain is built from TRBV5-3 and TRBJ2-1; the match to TRBD2 covers 8 bases. TRBV5-3 is an ORF for which the function is uncertain. This CDR3 is 16 amino acids long. This CDR3 reads CASSLLGLGSYNEQFF. DNA for the CDR3: TGTGCCAGCAGCTTGTTGGGACTAGGGTCCTACAATGAGCAGTTCTTC.